The 23 T cell receptor beta chains given below trace back to one sample, sequenced in a study of T cell responses to AZD1222 COVID-19 vaccine. Sequenced by immunoSEQ multiplex PCR; TCRdb stores in-frame clones only, minus some. The table has some 150,000 clones, roughly nine tenths seen once; the top ten hold approximately 1.6%. The starting material was peripheral blood, obtained on day 0 of AZD1222 vaccination. These receptors all stem from an adult in good health.

This clone came up a few times. V is TRBV28 and J is TRBJ1-2; D might be TRBD1 (6 bases). CDR1 is MDHEN and CDR2 is SYDVKM in the germline V gene. The ends were cut back, 4 bases at V and 8 bases at J, with 8 bases in the middle. The CDR3 spans 11 residues. CDR3 residues: CASSWGRGYTF. As DNA, the CDR3 is TGTGCCAGCAGTTGGGGGCGCGGCTACACCTTC.

The chain employs TRBV4-1 and TRBJ2-6; a possible D gene is TRBD2 (5 bases). V was pared by 0 bases and J by 4 bases, with 16 bases between. Germline assignment: CDR1 MGHRA and CDR2 YSYEKL. The CDR3 loop spans 18 amino acids. The CDR3 region is CASSQDPRGPGGANVLTF. CDR3 nucleotide sequence: TGCGCCAGCAGCCAAGATCCAAGAGGGCCCGGCGGGGCCAACGTCCTGACTTTC.

This rearrangement joins TRBV5-4 to TRBJ1-1, with 7 bases matching TRBD1. CDR3 length: 16 amino acids. The junction had 7 bases not matched to a gene; V was cut back by 2 bases and J by 0 bases. Germline V gives CDR1 SGHNT, CDR2 YYREEE (reference sequence). The CDR3 loop is CASSLRPRGMNTEAFF. Written as DNA, the CDR3 is TGTGCCAGCAGCTTACGACCCAGGGGGATGAACACTGAAGCTTTCTTT.

The rearrangement uses TRBV5-5 and TRBJ1-1; D remains unclear. Germline loops: CDR1 SGHKS, CDR2 YYEKEE (reference sequence). V was trimmed by 1 base and J by 1 base, leaving 11 bases between them. The CDR3 has 15 residues. CDR3 sequence (DNA): TGTGCCAGCAGCTTGCATCAGGCTTCGAACACTGAAGCTTTCTTT. Translation: CASSLHQASNTEAFF.

Of note for this clone: The sample has other DNA sequences that encode this CDR3 too. The chain uses TRBV10-3 and TRBJ2-1, with D perhaps given as TRBD1 or TRBD2 (5 bases each). V shed 4 bases and J shed 8 bases, with 9 bases lying between them. The CDR3 has 12 amino acids. CDR1 ENHRY and CDR2 SYGVKD come from the germline V gene. In nucleotides, the CDR3 is TGTGCCATCAGTGCCCGGGGCGATGAGCAGTTCTTC. Translating it yields CAISARGDEQFF.

This chain uses TRBV6-5 with TRBJ1-1; D is perhaps TRBD1 (6 bases). Between the trimmed V and J ends, which lost 8 bases and 6 bases, there was a span of 16 bases. This CDR3 comprises 13 residues. The V gene's germline CDR1 is MNHEY and CDR2 SVGAGI. CDR3 in DNA: TGTGCCAGCCTAGGGGGACTCCACTCTGAAGCTTTCTTT. Protein sequence: CASLGGLHSEAFF.

The chain joins TRBV30 to TRBJ2-7, with 7 bases lining up with TRBD1. V was pared by 2 bases and J by 0 bases, with 4 bases of the junction left unmatched. The germline gives CDR1 GTSNPN, CDR2 SVGIG (reference sequence). The CDR3 is made up of 14 amino acids. The CDR3, as DNA: TGTGCCTGGAGTCAGGGGACAGTCTCCTACGAGCAGTACTTC. It is translated as CAWSQGTVSYEQYF.

This clone appeared a single time. This sequence joins TRBV7-2 and TRBJ1-5, with D unclear. Germline CDR1 reads SGHTA; CDR2 reads FQGNSA. The CDR3 has 16 amino acids. V shed 1 base and J shed 1 base, with 11 bases lying between them. CDR3: CASSLGHYGSNQPQHF. The CDR3, as DNA: TGTGCCAGCAGCTTAGGTCATTACGGGAGCAATCAGCCCCAGCATTTT.

The sample holds a few counts of this clone. The chain is built from TRBV11-3 and TRBJ2-5; the D is unclear. The CDR3 contains 14 residues. The germline V gene has CDR1 SGHNT and CDR2 YENEEA. The V end was cut by 1 base, the J end by 5 bases, with 11 bases between. CDR3 residues: CASSLGFGLETQYF. CDR3 coding DNA: TGTGCCAGCAGCTTAGGATTCGGGCTGGAGACCCAGTACTTC.

This clone was counted between two and nine times. The gene calls are TRBV12-3 or TRBV12-4 and TRBJ1-1; the D gene is possibly TRBD1 (6 bases). The V and J ends lost 6 bases and 4 bases respectively, with 12 bases between them. This CDR3 contains 13 residues. The chain's CDR3 is CASSQGQSTEAFF. CDR3 bases: TGTGCCAGCAGCCAAGGACAGTCCACTGAAGCTTTCTTT.

The chain couples TRBV24-1 to TRBJ1-2; D is possibly TRBD1 (5 bases). Germline CDR1 KGHDR, CDR2 SFDVKD. This CDR3 contains 11 residues. The germline V and J ends were trimmed by 9 bases and 2 bases, with 6 bases remaining between them. Here the CDR3 reads CATQGNYGYTF. The CDR3 nucleotides read TGTGCCACCCAGGGAAACTATGGCTACACCTTC.

This chain links TRBV4-1 with TRBJ1-5; D may be TRBD1 (6 bases). CDR1 is MGHRA, CDR2 YSYEKL, per germline. V was clipped by 2 bases and J by 7 bases, with 15 bases between them. This CDR3 is 15 amino acids long. CDR3 in DNA: TGCGCCAGCAGCCAATTTAGGGACAAGGAGCAGCCCCAGCATTTT. Protein product: CASSQFRDKEQPQHF.

This sequence joins TRBV11-3 and TRBJ2-1; TRBD2 is a possible D gene (7 bases). Trimming removed 8 bases at V and 4 bases at J, with 9 bases between. The germline V gene encodes CDR1 SGHNT and CDR2 YENEEA. This CDR3 is 12 amino acids long. CDR3 DNA: TGTGCCAGCGGGGGGGCTTACAATGAGCAGTTCTTC. Protein: CASGGAYNEQFF.

The genes are TRBV19 and TRBJ1-5, with 10 bases aligning to TRBD1. The germline V gene encodes CDR1 LNHDA and CDR2 SQIVND (reference sequence). J lost 4 bases, V lost 4 bases, and 1 base had no gene match. CDR3 size: 14 residues. CDR3 nucleotide sequence: TGTGCCAGTAGTACGGACAGGGGGAATCAGCCCCAGCATTTT. Amino acid sequence: CASSTDRGNQPQHF.

V gene TRBV29-1 combines with J gene TRBJ2-4; tentatively, D is TRBD2 (5 bases). Germline V CDR1 and CDR2: SQVTM, ANQGSEA. This CDR3 has 17 residues. V was clipped by 4 bases and J by 3 bases, with 22 bases between them. The CDR3 nucleotides read TGCAGCGTTGTCGCGACACCAGGATTACTAGGCAAAAACATTCAGTACTTC. This sequence encodes CSVVATPGLLGKNIQYF.

The chain links TRBV4-3 to TRBJ2-1, with no clear D. Germline V lookup: CDR1 LGHNA, CDR2 YSLEER. The CDR3 has 13 amino acids. V dropped 0 bases and J dropped 7 bases, with 7 bases sitting between them. The CDR3 DNA follows: TGCGCCAGCAGCCAAGACTGGTATAATGAGCAGTTCTTC. It encodes CASSQDWYNEQFF.

The gene calls are TRBV7-9 and TRBJ2-3; 10 bases line up with TRBD2. From germline, CDR1 is SEHNR and CDR2 FQNEAQ (reference sequence). This CDR3 comprises 17 residues. The ends lost 6 bases at V and 2 bases at J; junction bases unmatched: 11. CDR3 loop: CASRGKLGTSDTDTQYF. In DNA, the CDR3 is TGTGCCAGCAGGGGGAAACTAGGGACTAGCGACACAGATACGCAGTATTTT.

The CDR3 spells CATTSTSGKDNEQFF. CDR3 coding DNA: TGTGCCACTACCTCGACTAGCGGGAAGGACAATGAGCAGTTCTTC. This chain connects TRBV10-3 to TRBJ2-1; 11 bases line up with TRBD2. V was clipped by 10 bases and J by 5 bases; unmatched bases: 10. This CDR3 spans 15 amino acids. Per the germline V gene, CDR1 is ENHRY and CDR2 is SYGVKD.

This chain joins TRBV9 and TRBJ1-4; possibly TRBD1 for D (5 bases). CDR1 is SGDLS and CDR2 is YYNGEE in the germline V gene. This CDR3 contains 15 residues. The V gene lost 3 bases and the J gene lost 8 bases, with 17 bases spanning the gap. In DNA form, the CDR3 reads TGTGCCAGCAGCGAGGGTTCGGGGGGAGGAGAAAAACTGTTTTTT. Its protein product is CASSEGSGGGEKLFF.

V and J are TRBV6-5 and TRBJ1-1; D call uncertain. V dropped 8 bases and J dropped 1 base, with 8 bases sitting between them. CDR3 length: 12 amino acids. The germline V gene encodes CDR1 MNHEY and CDR2 SVGAGI. The CDR3 coding sequence is TGTGCCAGCGGAACTACGAACACTGAAGCTTTCTTT. Protein sequence: CASGTTNTEAFF.

The V call is TRBV10-3, the J call TRBJ2-5; TRBD1 agrees at 7 bases. V shed 3 bases, J shed 5 bases, and the junction held 9 bases outside the gene matches. The V gene's germline CDR1 is ENHRY and CDR2 SYGVKD. The CDR3 length is 15 residues. The CDR3 nucleotides are TGTGCCATCAGTGACCCGACAGGGCTTGTTGAGACCCAGTACTTC. This encodes CAISDPTGLVETQYF.

The chain is built from TRBV5-1 and TRBJ2-3; D perhaps matches TRBD1 (8 bases). The germline V gene encodes CDR1 SGHRS and CDR2 YFSETQ. CDR3 length equals 19 residues. The V and J ends lost 2 bases and 2 bases respectively, with 24 bases between them. The CDR3: CASSFGQGIAGPSTDTQYF. Written as DNA, the CDR3 is TGCGCCAGCAGCTTTGGACAGGGCATAGCGGGCCCTTCCACAGATACGCAGTATTTT.

V is TRBV5-5 and J is TRBJ1-2; maybe TRBD1 (6 bases). The germline CDR1 and CDR2 sequences are SGHKS and YYEKEE (reference sequence). The CDR3 runs 15 residues. Trimming cost V 0 bases and J 4 bases, with 13 bases left between them. This chain's CDR3 is CASSLASTGTYGYTF. The CDR3 DNA sequence: TGTGCCAGCAGCTTGGCCTCGACAGGTACCTATGGCTACACCTTC.